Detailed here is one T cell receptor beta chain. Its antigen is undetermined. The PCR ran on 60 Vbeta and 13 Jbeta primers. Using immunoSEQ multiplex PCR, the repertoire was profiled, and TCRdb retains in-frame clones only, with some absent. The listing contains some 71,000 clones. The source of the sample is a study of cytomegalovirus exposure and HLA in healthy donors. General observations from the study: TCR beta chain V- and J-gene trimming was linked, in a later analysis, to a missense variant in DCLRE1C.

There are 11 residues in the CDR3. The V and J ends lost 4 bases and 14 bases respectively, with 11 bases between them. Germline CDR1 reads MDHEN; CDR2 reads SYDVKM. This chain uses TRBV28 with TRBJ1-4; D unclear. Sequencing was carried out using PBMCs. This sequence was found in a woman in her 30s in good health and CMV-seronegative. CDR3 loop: CASSSPPGLFF. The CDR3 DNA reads TGTGCCAGCAGTTCCCCTCCCGGGCTGTTTTTT.